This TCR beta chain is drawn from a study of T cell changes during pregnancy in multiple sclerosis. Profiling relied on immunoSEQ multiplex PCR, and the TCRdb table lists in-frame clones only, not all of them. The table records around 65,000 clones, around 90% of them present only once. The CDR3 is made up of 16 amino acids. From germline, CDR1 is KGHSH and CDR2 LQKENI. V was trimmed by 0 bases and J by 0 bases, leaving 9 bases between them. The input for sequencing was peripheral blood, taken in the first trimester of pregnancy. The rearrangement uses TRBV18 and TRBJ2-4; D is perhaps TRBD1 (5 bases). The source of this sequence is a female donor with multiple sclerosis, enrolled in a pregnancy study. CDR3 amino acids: CASSPPSTGAKNIQYF. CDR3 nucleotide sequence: TGTGCCAGCTCACCACCGTCTACAGGAGCCAAAAACATTCAGTACTTC.